These 17 T cell receptor beta chains originate from one sample sequenced in a study of shared clonotypes between healthy human individuals. Sequencing was performed with immunoSEQ multiplex PCR; in TCRdb, only in-frame clones are kept and a portion is missing. The data contain about 640,000 clones, 72% of them seen just once; the ten biggest clones take up roughly 1.8%. Sequences were obtained from memory CD4+ T cells sorted from blood. This sample's subset: CD45RA-negative fraction. These receptors originate from a woman in her 30s in good health.

A remark on this clone: The same CDR3 is also encoded by other DNA sequences in this sample. The rearrangement joins TRBV5-1 to TRBJ2-1, with 13 bases lining up with TRBD2. Unmatched junction bases numbered 2, after V lost 0 bases and J lost 8 bases. The CDR3 covers 15 residues. Germline assignment: CDR1 SGHRS and CDR2 YFSETQ. The CDR3 bases are TGCGCCAGCAGCTTGGGACTAGCGGGAGGTGATGAGCAGTTCTTC. Translation: CASSLGLAGGDEQFF.

The chain combines TRBV29-1 with TRBJ2-1; 11 positions agree with TRBD2. CDR3 length: 15 amino acids. Germline V gene sequence: CDR1 SQVTM, CDR2 ANQGSEA. Trimming cost V 8 bases and J 0 bases; bases outside gene matches: 6. The CDR3 here is CSLSGLADSYNEQFF. The CDR3, as DNA: TGCAGCCTATCGGGACTAGCGGACTCCTACAATGAGCAGTTCTTC.

Concerning this clone itself: Other DNA variants within this sample encode the same CDR3. J is TRBJ2-7 and V is TRBV7-8; D possibly corresponds to TRBD1 (7 bases). The CDR3 runs 13 residues. Trimming stripped 4 bases from V and 3 bases from J, with 10 bases between. Germline V gene sequence: CDR1 SGHVS, CDR2 FQNEAQ. The CDR3 loop is CASSSGGGYEQYF. In DNA, the CDR3 is TGTGCCAGCAGCTCAGGGGGAGGCTACGAGCAGTACTTC. The variable domain in full, with the rest retrieved from reference TRBV7-8 and TRBJ2-7, is GAGVSQSPRYKVAKRGQDVALRCDPISGHVSLFWYQQALGQGPEFLTYFQNEAQLDKSGLPSDRFFAERPEGSVSTLKIQRTQQEDSAVYLCASSSGGGYEQYFGPGTRLTVT.

The rearrangement joins TRBV7-2 to TRBJ2-5; 11 bases match TRBD2. The CDR3 has 13 residues. Germline V gives CDR1 SGHTA, CDR2 FQGNSA. Trimming took 5 bases from V and 8 from J; bases not matched to a gene: 4. In DNA form, the CDR3 reads TGTGCCAGCAGCAAAGGACTAGCGGGCACCCAGTACTTC. This encodes CASSKGLAGTQYF.

This clone came up once. V and J are TRBV7-9 and TRBJ2-5; 8 bases fit TRBD1. CDR1 SEHNR and CDR2 FQNEAQ come from the germline V gene (reference sequence). The CDR3 runs 14 residues. The trim removed 3 bases at V and 1 base at J, leaving 1 base unmatched. The CDR3 region has the DNA TGTGCCAGCAGCTTCAGGGGGCCCCAAGAGACCCAGTACTTC. The encoded protein is CASSFRGPQETQYF.

CDR3 residues: CASSSSPDTQYF. CDR3 nucleotides: TGTGCCAGCAGCTCTAGCCCAGATACGCAGTATTTT. The rearrangement joins TRBV11-2 to TRBJ2-3, with D maybe TRBD2 (5 bases). Trimming took 4 bases from V and 4 from J, leaving 6 bases between them. The CDR3 extends over 12 amino acids. Germline-derived CDR1 and CDR2 are SGHAT and FQNNGV.

The chain's CDR3 is CAWSVISTGELFF. CDR3 nucleotide sequence: TGTGCCTGGAGTGTAATTTCCACCGGGGAGCTGTTTTTT. This chain joins TRBV30 and TRBJ2-2; D gene ambiguous. V gave up 0 bases and J gave up 4 bases, with 6 bases separating them. Germline V gene sequence: CDR1 GTSNPN, CDR2 SVGIG (reference sequence). The CDR3 has 13 residues.

This chain uses TRBV7-7 with TRBJ2-7; D could derive from TRBD1 or TRBD2 (5 bases each). This CDR3 is built from 15 residues. The germline CDR1 and CDR2 sequences are SSHAT and FNYEAQ (reference sequence). V was clipped by 3 bases and J by 0 bases, with 12 bases between them. CDR3 in amino acids: CASSFTGTDSYEQYF. CDR3 sequence (DNA): TGTGCCAGCAGCTTCACCGGGACGGACTCCTACGAGCAGTACTTC.

This clone was detected only a few times. This sequence joins TRBV6-1 and TRBJ1-1; no clear D gene. Germline loops: CDR1 MNHNS, CDR2 SASEGT. Between the trimmed V and J ends, which lost 6 bases and 1 base, there was a span of 12 bases. The CDR3 totals 14 residues. Here the CDR3 reads CASSEQSWNTEAFF. CDR3 in DNA: TGTGCCAGCAGCGAACAGTCGTGGAACACTGAAGCTTTCTTT.

Note on this clone: The sample holds other DNA sequences that translate to the same CDR3. This chain links TRBV28 with TRBJ1-5; D is possibly TRBD1 (6 bases). Germline CDR1 is MDHEN and CDR2 is SYDVKM. V lost 3 bases to trimming and J lost 3 bases, with 9 bases between them. The CDR3 has 14 residues. The CDR3 bases are TGTGCCAGCAGTTTTGGGACACTCAATCAGCCCCAGCATTTT. This gives the protein CASSFGTLNQPQHF.

CDR3 coding DNA: TGTGCCAGCACCGGTCCCGGGGCTCAAAACTACGAGCAGTACTTC. Residues: CASTGPGAQNYEQYF. The chain carries TRBV28 and TRBJ2-7; D may be TRBD1 or TRBD2 (5 bases each). The CDR3 loop spans 15 amino acids. Germline V gene data show CDR1 as MDHEN and CDR2 as SYDVKM. V was trimmed by 7 bases and J by 3 bases, leaving 19 bases between them. The variable domain in full, completed from reference TRBV28 and TRBJ2-7, reads DVKVTQSSRYLVKRTGEKVFLECVQDMDHENMFWYRQDPGLGLRLIYFSYDVKMKEKGDIPEGYSVSREKKERFSLILESASTNQTSMYLCASTGPGAQNYEQYFGPGTRLTVT.

This clone was counted only a few times. The same CDR3 arises from other DNA sequences in this sample as well. CDR3 region: CASSLSFGDGSYEQYF. Here the CDR3 DNA reads TGCGCCAGCAGCTTGAGTTTCGGGGACGGCTCCTACGAGCAGTACTTC. The V call is TRBV5-1, the J call TRBJ2-7; either TRBD1 or TRBD2 may supply D (5 bases each). CDR3 length: 16 amino acids. Germline V gene sequence: CDR1 SGHRS, CDR2 YFSETQ. Trimming removed 1 base from V and 0 bases from J, with 14 bases in between.

The V gene is TRBV4-2, the J gene TRBJ2-2; the match to TRBD2 covers 7 bases. In germline, CDR1 is LGHNA, CDR2 YNFKEQ. V was pared by 2 bases and J by 1 base, with 10 bases of the junction left unmatched. The CDR3 has 18 amino acids. This chain's CDR3 is CASSQLASGGKNTGELFF. DNA of the CDR3: TGTGCCAGCAGCCAATTGGCGTCGGGGGGAAAGAACACCGGGGAGCTGTTTTTT.

This chain joins TRBV19 and TRBJ2-4; D ambiguous. This CDR3 has 18 amino acids. CDR1 and CDR2 (germline): LNHDA, SQIVND (reference sequence). V lost 3 bases and J 6 bases, leaving 24 bases between the germline ends. Written as DNA, the CDR3 is TGTGCCAGTAGTATTCGGCACTCCCCGACTTCGGTTGGAAACATTCAGTACTTC. Translated: CASSIRHSPTSVGNIQYF.

This clone was observed a single time. The chain couples TRBV28 to TRBJ2-5; TRBD1 agrees at 8 bases. J was trimmed by 4 bases and V by 6 bases; bases with no gene match: 4. CDR1 MDHEN and CDR2 SYDVKM come from the germline V gene. The CDR3 length is 13 residues. The CDR3 nucleotides read TGTGCCAGCAGAATGACAGGGGCAGAGACCCAGTACTTC. This encodes CASRMTGAETQYF. The full variable domain, completed using reference TRBV28 and TRBJ2-5, is DVKVTQSSRYLVKRTGEKVFLECVQDMDHENMFWYRQDPGLGLRLIYFSYDVKMKEKGDIPEGYSVSREKKERFSLILESASTNQTSMYLCASRMTGAETQYFGPGTRLLVL.

CDR3: CAWKAGTNYNEQFF. The CDR3 DNA is TGTGCCTGGAAGGCCGGGACAAACTACAATGAGCAGTTCTTC. The rearrangement links TRBV30 to TRBJ2-1; possible D gene TRBD1, 6 bases. The CDR3 runs 14 residues. Trimming left V 4 bases short and J 3 bases short, with 13 bases between. Germline-derived CDR1 and CDR2 are GTSNPN and SVGIG (reference sequence). Complete variable domain (other parts from reference TRBV30 and TRBJ2-1): SQTIHQWPATLVQPVGSPLSLECTVEGTSNPNLYWYRQAAGRGLQLLFYSVGIGQISSEVPQNLSASRPQDRQFILSSKKLLLSDSGFYLCAWKAGTNYNEQFFGPGTRLTVL.

The chain is built from TRBV4-1 and TRBJ1-6, with a weak D call TRBD1 (5 bases). Germline CDR1 and CDR2: MGHRA and YSYEKL. This CDR3 spans 17 amino acids. Trimming pared 2 bases from V and 0 bases from J, leaving 11 bases between. DNA for the CDR3: TGCGCCAGCAGCCAAAGGGGAATTAGCTCCTATAATTCACCCCTCCACTTT. This encodes CASSQRGISSYNSPLHF.